These 13 T cell receptor beta chains were all obtained from the same sample, sequenced in a study of blood T cells in healthy people across ages. The use of a sample-barcoded 5' primer and a J-beta primer mix characterized a second PCR of roughly 7 to 12 cycles. TCRdb processed the 5' RACE reads anew with MiXCR; each CDR3 protein has one entry. The sample lists approximately 880,000 distinct CDR3 sequences; roughly 48% were seen once. Sequencing was carried out using blood. The receptors derive from a man aged 30 to 45 in good health.

This clonotype was seen once. The rearrangement joins TRBV18 to TRBJ2-7; 11 positions match TRBD1. V gave up 5 bases and J gave up 4 bases; unmatched junction bases: 7. This CDR3 is 15 amino acids long. In germline, CDR1 is KGHSH, CDR2 LQKENI. The CDR3 sequence: CASSFGQGAFYEQYF. The CDR3 nucleotides are TGTGCCAGCTCATTCGGACAGGGGGCATTTTACGAGCAGTACTTC.

This clonotype has a single count. V usage is TRBV6-2 or TRBV6-3 and J usage is TRBJ1-5; tentative D call: TRBD1 (6 bases). The V gene lost 6 bases and the J gene lost 0 bases, with 9 bases spanning the gap. Germline-derived CDR1 and CDR2 are MNHEY and SVGEGT. The CDR3 sequence is 14 residues long. The CDR3 protein is CASRGQFSNQPQHF. In DNA form, the CDR3 reads TGTGCCAGCAGAGGACAGTTTAGCAATCAGCCCCAGCATTTT.

The gene calls are TRBV29-1 and TRBJ2-5, with 9 bases aligning to TRBD1. The J call may be mistaken, given a closer DNA end match to TRBJ2-7. Germline CDR1 and CDR2: SQVTM and ANQGSEA. CDR3 size: 17 residues. The CDR3 bases are TGCAGCGTTGCGCAGTCCCCCGGGACAGGGATGGGTTACGAGCAGTACTTC. Amino acid sequence: CSVAQSPGTGMGYEQYF.

The chain couples TRBV29-1 to TRBJ2-3; D is unresolved. Trimming shortened V by 7 bases and J by 6 bases, and 17 bases separated the two germline ends. The CDR3 sequence is 13 residues long. Germline lookup yields CDR1 SQVTM and CDR2 ANQGSEA. CDR3 amino acids: CSELDGFTDTQYF. For the CDR3, the DNA is TGCAGCGAACTGGACGGATTCACGGATACGCAGTATTTT.

The V call is TRBV7-9, the J call TRBJ2-4, with a tentative D call TRBD1 (8 bases). The end of the DNA aligns better with TRBJ2-7, so the J call may be wrong. The CDR3 is 15 residues long. CDR1 and CDR2 from the germline V gene are SEHNR and FQNEAQ (reference sequence). CDR3 sequence reads: CASSLGRTGYHEQYF. The CDR3 coding sequence is TGTGCCAGCAGCCTCGGGAGGACAGGGTACCACGAGCAGTACTTC.

The V gene is TRBV20-1, the J gene TRBJ2-3, with 10 bases fitting TRBD2. Trimming took 6 bases from V and 2 from J; bases not matched to a gene: 11. Per the germline V gene, CDR1 is DFQATT and CDR2 is SNEGSKA (reference sequence). This CDR3 spans 16 amino acids. CDR3 nucleotide sequence: TGCAGTGCGACTAGGACTAGCGGCCCGTACACAGATACGCAGTATTTT. Its protein is CSATRTSGPYTDTQYF.

The table lists this clonotype with many counts. The chain is built from TRBV29-1 and TRBJ2-5; D remains ambiguous. The CDR3 is made up of 10 amino acids. The germline V gene encodes CDR1 SQVTM and CDR2 ANQGSEA. V dropped 4 bases and J dropped 5 bases, with 5 bases sitting between them. The CDR3 reads CSVVAETQYF. Written as DNA, the CDR3 is TGCAGCGTTGTGGCCGAGACCCAGTACTTC.

In its sample, this clonotype was seen once. This chain uses TRBV28 with TRBJ2-2; TRBD1 might be the D (6 bases). The CDR3 covers 16 residues. V dropped 1 base and J dropped 2 bases, with 11 bases sitting between them. The germline gives CDR1 MDHEN, CDR2 SYDVKM. CDR3 sequence reads: CASSLLSGTNTGELFF. Written as DNA, the CDR3 is TGTGCCAGCAGTTTATTGTCCGGGACAAACACCGGGGAGCTGTTTTTT.

There are a few counts of this clonotype. The V and J genes are TRBV20-1 and TRBJ1-2; D gene ambiguous. Germline CDR1 is DFQATT and CDR2 is SNEGSKA (reference sequence). With 3 bases removed from V and 7 bases from J, the gap between germline ends came to 9 bases. The length of the CDR3 is 11 residues. This chain's CDR3 is CSASIDFGYTF. In nucleotides, the CDR3 is TGCAGTGCTAGCATTGACTTTGGCTACACCTTC.

This clonotype occurred a few times. The CDR3 DNA follows: TGCGCCAGCAGCATGCTGGGGGTCACAGATACGCAGTATTTT. This translates into CASSMLGVTDTQYF. The V and J genes are TRBV5-1 and TRBJ2-3; the D gene could be TRBD1 or TRBD2 (5 bases each). V was trimmed by 4 bases and J by 2 bases, leaving 11 bases between them. The CDR3 sequence is 14 residues long. Germline-derived CDR1 and CDR2 are SGHRS and YFSETQ. The whole variable domain, filled in from reference TRBV5-1 and TRBJ2-3, reads KAGVTQTPRYLIKTRGQQVTLSCSPISGHRSVSWYQQTPGQGLQFLFEYFSETQRNKGNFPGRFSGRQFSNSRSEMNVSTLELGDSALYLCASSMLGVTDTQYFGPGTRLTVL.

In its sample, this clonotype was seen a few times. The chain recombines TRBV10-3 with TRBJ2-1; 9 bases are shared with TRBD1. The germline V gene has CDR1 ENHRY and CDR2 SYGVKD. V was pared by 4 bases and J by 4 bases, with 8 bases of the junction left unmatched. This CDR3 region has 16 residues. Written as DNA, the CDR3 is TGTGCCATCAGTGTGGGAGGGACAGGGTCATACAATGAGCAGTTCTTC. Amino acids: CAISVGGTGSYNEQFF.

J is TRBJ2-1 and V is TRBV7-9; the D is unclear. CDR1 and CDR2 from the germline V gene are SEHNR and FQNEAQ (reference sequence). CDR3 length: 11 residues. Trimming removed 1 base from V and 13 bases from J, with 8 bases in between. The CDR3 DNA follows: TGTGCCAGCAGCTTAGAGGAGACCCAGTTCTTC. Encoded protein: CASSLEETQFF.

In this sample, this clonotype turned up a few times. This chain uses TRBV3-1 with TRBJ1-2; D is undetermined. Germline CDR1 reads LGHDT; CDR2 reads YNNKEL (reference sequence). This CDR3 is built from 12 residues. Trimming cost V 3 bases and J 6 bases, with 8 bases left between them. CDR3 coding DNA: TGTGCCAGCAGCCAGGCCAGGAATGGCTACACCTTC. It yields the protein CASSQARNGYTF. The variable domain in full, completed from reference TRBV3-1 and TRBJ1-2, reads DTAVSQTPKYLVTQMGNDKSIKCEQNLGHDTMYWYKQDSKKFLKIMFSYNNKELIINETVPNRFSPKSPDKAHLNLHINSLELGDSAVYFCASSQARNGYTFGSGTRLTVV.